The 12 T cell receptor beta chains reported below all come from one sample, sequenced in a study of cytomegalovirus exposure and HLA in healthy donors. Profiled with immunoSEQ multiplex PCR; TCRdb holds only in-frame clones, not every one. This table has 150,000 to 170,000 clones, around 84% appearing once. Material for sequencing was PBMCs. These receptors were collected from a human donor in good health.

The chain has TRBV28 and TRBJ1-1; unclear D gene. The CDR3 totals 11 residues. Germline CDR1 reads MDHEN; CDR2 reads SYDVKM. V shed 6 bases and J shed 4 bases, with 6 bases lying between them. CDR3 bases: TGTGCCAGCAGCTCCCCCACTGAAGCTTTCTTT. Protein product: CASSSPTEAFF.

This chain uses TRBV5-1 with TRBJ1-3; possible D gene TRBD1, 5 bases. Germline values: CDR1 SGHRS, CDR2 YFSETQ. V lost 3 bases to trimming and J lost 4 bases, with 11 bases between them. The CDR3 is 14 amino acids. CDR3 coding DNA: TGCGCCAGCAGCTCTAGGGGTGAGGGAAACACCATATATTTT. Its translation is CASSSRGEGNTIYF.

The chain uses TRBV6-1 and TRBJ1-3; TRBD1 matches 9 bases. This CDR3 has 17 amino acids. Germline CDR1 MNHNS, CDR2 SASEGT. The junction had 9 bases not matched to a gene; V was cut back by 1 base and J by 5 bases. Written as DNA, the CDR3 is TGTGCCAGCAGTGAAGATGGCGGGACAGGGCTCCGAAACACCATATATTTT. It encodes CASSEDGGTGLRNTIYF.

V usage is TRBV25-1 and J usage is TRBJ2-5, with TRBD1 matching 9 bases. Germline loops: CDR1 MGHDK, CDR2 SYGVNS. There are 14 residues in the CDR3. V shed 7 bases and J 3 bases; nucleotides not matched to a gene: 6. The CDR3 spells CASNPGTGKETQYF. In DNA form, the CDR3 reads TGTGCCAGCAATCCCGGGACAGGGAAAGAGACCCAGTACTTC.

J is TRBJ2-7 and V is TRBV28; TRBD2 aligns across 9 bases. This CDR3 is built from 14 residues. After removal of 7 bases from V and 6 bases from J, the junction contained 10 bases not matched to a gene. The germline V gene encodes CDR1 MDHEN and CDR2 SYDVKM. The DNA for the CDR3 is TGTGCCAGCACTACGGTAGCGGGAGTTGGCGAGCAGTACTTC. Protein sequence: CASTTVAGVGEQYF.

J is TRBJ1-5 and V is TRBV7-9; 7 bases map to TRBD1. The CDR3 is 13 residues long. The trim removed 0 bases at V and 11 bases at J, leaving 4 bases unmatched. The germline gives CDR1 SEHNR, CDR2 FQNEAQ (reference sequence). For the CDR3, the DNA is TGTGCCAGCAGCTTAGCCACAGGGGCCACCCAGCATTTT. Amino acid sequence: CASSLATGATQHF.

This CDR3 is CASSKGTMAEAFF. DNA of the CDR3: TGTGCCAGCAGTAAGGGGACAATGGCTGAAGCTTTCTTT. The chain recombines TRBV6-5 with TRBJ1-1, with D possibly TRBD1 on 6 matching bases. The CDR3 length is 13 residues. Germline V gene sequence: CDR1 MNHEY, CDR2 SVGAGI. V lost 5 bases to trimming and J lost 6 bases, with 13 bases between them.

This chain joins TRBV19 and TRBJ2-3; possibly TRBD2 for D (5 bases). The germline gives CDR1 LNHDA, CDR2 SQIVND (reference sequence). The length of the CDR3 is 16 residues. Trimming removed 3 bases from V and 1 base from J, with 14 bases in between. CDR3 DNA: TGTGCCAGTAGTATTAGTCGGGGAATAGGCACAGATACGCAGTATTTT. It yields the protein CASSISRGIGTDTQYF.

This sequence joins TRBV2 and TRBJ1-1, with D maybe TRBD1 (6 bases). V lost 1 base and J 5 bases, leaving 17 bases between the germline ends. CDR1 is SNHLY, CDR2 FYNNEI, per germline. The length of the CDR3 is 16 residues. The CDR3 loop reads CASSEDFRGKLTEAFF. Here the CDR3 DNA reads TGTGCCAGCAGTGAAGATTTCAGGGGAAAATTGACTGAAGCTTTCTTT. The full variable domain, its missing parts supplied by reference TRBV2 and TRBJ1-1, is EPEVTQTPSHQVTQMGQEVILRCVPISNHLYFYWYRQILGQKVEFLVSFYNNEISEKSEIFDDQFSVERPDGSNFTLKIRSTKLEDSAMYFCASSEDFRGKLTEAFFGQGTRLTVV.

The chain is built from TRBV13 and TRBJ2-1; TRBD1 matches at 7 bases. The germline V gene encodes CDR1 PRHDT and CDR2 FYEKMQ (reference sequence). The CDR3 length is 14 residues. V trimming: 3 bases; J trimming: 4 bases; junction bases outside the gene matches: 3. The CDR3 nucleotides read TGTGCCAGCAGCTTGGGACAGACTTACAATGAGCAGTTCTTC. Translating it yields CASSLGQTYNEQFF. The variable domain in full, with the rest retrieved from reference TRBV13 and TRBJ2-1, is AAGVIQSPRHLIKEKRETATLKCYPIPRHDTVYWYQQGPGQDPQFLISFYEKMQSDKGSIPDRFSAQQFSDYHSELNMSSLELGDSALYFCASSLGQTYNEQFFGPGTRLTVL.

This chain uses TRBV10-1 with TRBJ2-7; 8 nucleotides agree with TRBD1. The germline CDR1 and CDR2 sequences are WNHNN and SYGVQD (reference sequence). The CDR3 is made up of 15 amino acids. V shed 1 base and J 3 bases; nucleotides not matched to a gene: 5. The CDR3 is CASSEFLDRDYEQYF. The CDR3 nucleotides read TGCGCCAGCAGTGAGTTTCTGGACAGGGACTACGAGCAGTACTTC.

This clone has more than one count but fewer than ten. J is TRBJ2-2 and V is TRBV4-1; D is possibly TRBD2 (6 bases). CDR1 MGHRA and CDR2 YSYEKL come from the germline V gene. Trimming took 3 bases from V and 5 from J, leaving 16 bases between them. This CDR3 comprises 16 residues. CDR3 sequence reads: CASSHSPGSGTGELFF. The DNA for the CDR3 is TGCGCCAGCAGCCATTCCCCCGGGAGTGGGACCGGGGAGCTGTTTTTT.